A selection of T cell receptor beta chains follows, all from one sample in a study of vaccination and CD4 T cells after COVID-19. For these receptors, no antigen is known. TCRdb independently ran MiXCR on the PCR reads; one entry per CDR3 protein. The sample has about 6,700 distinct CDR3 sequences, around 33% seen once; the top ten hold about 20%. The sequencing input was CD4+ T cells from blood, cultured in vitro. The receptors come from a human donor in good health. The CDR3 runs from the conserved cysteine through the conserved F or W. Each record gives: V gene, clone size, D gene, J gene, CDR3 DNA, CDR3 protein. A D gene is named only where the DNA matches it firmly. The size field is filled for only some rows; it gives once, few, many or a size class.

TRBV7-2,medium-sized,TRBD1,TRBJ1-6,TGTGCCAGTAGTTCCGGGACAGGGTCTAATTCACCCCTCCACTTT,CASSSGTGSNSPLHF
TRBV19,NA,TRBD1,TRBJ2-7,TGTGCCAGTATACCCTCACCGGACAGGGCCCTCGGGGAGCAGTACTTC,CASIPSPDRALGEQYF
TRBV6-1,NA,NA,TRBJ1-6,TGTGCCAGCAGATGGCTCACTCTGGACGTTATGAATTCACCCCTCCACTTT,CASRWLTLDVMNSPLHF
TRBV19,few,TRBD1,TRBJ1-2,TGTGCCAGTAGTAGAGTGAGGACAGGCGGAGGCTATGGCTACACCTTC,CASSRVRTGGGYGYTF
TRBV19,few,NA,TRBJ1-5,TGTGCCACCAGGCCCCCGGGTAGCAATCAGCCCCAGCATTTT,CATRPPGSNQPQHF
TRBV24-1,NA,NA,TRBJ2-3,TGTGCCACTCGATCAGATCTAAGTGATACAGATACGCAGTATTTT,CATRSDLSDTDTQYF
TRBV7-2,NA,NA,TRBJ2-3,TGTGCCAGCAGCTTTGGACAGAACAGGGGCACAGATACGCAGTATTTT,CASSFGQNRGTDTQYF
TRBV15,few,NA,TRBJ2-2,TGTGCCACCAGCAGGCTCCGGGGTCCCGGGGAGCTGTTTTTT,CATSRLRGPGELFF
TRBV20-1,few,TRBD1,TRBJ1-1,TGCAGTGCTCGCAACAGGGGGCCCGGGTTGAAAGCTTTCTTT,CSARNRGPGLKAFF
TRBV19,NA,TRBD1,TRBJ1-3,TGTGCCAGCAGTACCGGGACAGAGTCCAGAAACACCATATATTTT,CASSTGTESRNTIYF
TRBV12-3/TRBV12-4,NA,NA,TRBJ2-5,TGTGCCAGCAGTTGGGGACTGCCGCAAGAGACCCAGTACTTC,CASSWGLPQETQYF
TRBV20-1,few,NA,TRBJ1-5,TGCAGTGCCGGACACTATAGCAATCAGCCCCAGCATTTT,CSAGHYSNQPQHF
TRBV7-2,NA,NA,TRBJ2-1,TGTGCCAGCAGAGAGACTCGGTTGGGGTACAATGAGCAGTTCTTC,CASRETRLGYNEQFF
TRBV12-3/TRBV12-4,NA,NA,TRBJ1-2,TGTGCCAGCAGTTTTGTGGCCCGACAGGTATATGGCTACACCTTC,CASSFVARQVYGYTF
TRBV12-3/TRBV12-4,NA,NA,TRBJ1-2,TGTGCCAGCAGCCCGGTTAAGGTTACCGAATTC,CASSPVKVTEF
TRBV10-3,few,NA,TRBJ1-1,TGTGCCATCAGCGAAGGGGTGGTCGTCACTGAAGCTTTCTTT,CAISEGVVVTEAFF
TRBV19,NA,NA,TRBJ2-5,TGTGCCAGTAGTATACTCCCCCCCAACCAAGAGGCCCAGTACTTC,CASSILPPNQEAQYF
TRBV28,NA,NA,TRBJ1-2,TGTGCCAGCAGTCCGCCTATTCTGTTGGGACCCGAGGTCAATGGCTACACCTTC,CASSPPILLGPEVNGYTF
TRBV6-1,NA,NA,TRBJ1-5,TGTGCCAGCAGTGAAGTACCCGGTTATAGCAATCAGCCCCAGCATTTT,CASSEVPGYSNQPQHF
TRBV12-3/TRBV12-4,NA,TRBD1,TRBJ2-5,TGTGCCAGCAGTTTAGCGCGGGACAGGGAGACCCAGTACTTC,CASSLARDRETQYF
TRBV27,few,NA,TRBJ2-3,TGTGCCAGCTACAGGGAGGACACAGATACGCAGTATTTT,CASYREDTDTQYF
TRBV3-1,NA,NA,TRBJ2-7,TGTGCCAGCAGACTATCCGGGACTCACTACGAGCAGTACTTC,CASRLSGTHYEQYF
TRBV5-1,NA,TRBD2,TRBJ2-5,TGCGCCAGCGGACTAGCGGGAGGTGAGACCCAGTACTTC,CASGLAGGETQYF
TRBV19,NA,TRBD2,TRBJ2-7,TGTGCCAGTAGTAGGAGGGGGGGACTAGCGGGAGATAAGTCCTACGAGCAGTACTTC,CASSRRGGLAGDKSYEQYF
TRBV9,NA,NA,TRBJ2-7,TGTGCCAGCAGCGTAGCGGCAGGCTCCTACGAGCAGTACTTC,CASSVAAGSYEQYF
TRBV19,few,NA,TRBJ1-2,TGTGCCAGCTTACCGCTAGGGGAGAACTATGGCTACACCTTC,CASLPLGENYGYTF
TRBV28,NA,TRBD2,TRBJ2-7,TGTGCCAGCAGTGCCCCGGGGGGGGGACTAGCGAGTTACGAGCAGTACTTC,CASSAPGGGLASYEQYF
TRBV2,few,TRBD2,TRBJ2-7,TGTGCCAGCAGGGAGAGAGCGGGAGCCTCCTACGAGCAGTACTTC,CASRERAGASYEQYF
TRBV20-1,medium-sized,NA,TRBJ1-5,TGCAGTGCTACCAGACTGGAAAACAATCAGCCCCAGCATTTT,CSATRLENNQPQHF
TRBV5-4,NA,NA,TRBJ2-5,TGTGCCAGCAGCTACCGAGTAGTCGGCCGGGAGACCCAGTACTTC,CASSYRVVGRETQYF
TRBV27,NA,NA,TRBJ2-7,TGTGCCAGCAGTGACGGGACCGGGACACCAGCCTACGAGCAGTACTTC,CASSDGTGTPAYEQYF
TRBV30,NA,NA,TRBJ1-6,TGTGCCTGGAGTGGGACAGCTTATAATTCACCCCTCCACTTT,CAWSGTAYNSPLHF
TRBV6-5,NA,TRBD1,TRBJ1-5,TGTGCCAGCAGTTGGGACAGTCCTAATCAGCCCCAGCATTTT,CASSWDSPNQPQHF
TRBV29-1,few,NA,TRBJ1-1,TGCAGCGTCCAGCCGGACAATAGGGCTGAAGCTTTCTTT,CSVQPDNRAEAFF
TRBV6-2/TRBV6-3,NA,NA,TRBJ2-4,TGTGCCAGCAGTTTCCGCGGAGTTTTAGCCAAAAACATTCAGTACTTC,CASSFRGVLAKNIQYF
TRBV20-1,few,TRBD1,TRBJ2-5,TGCAGTGCCCCGGAGACGGGACAGGGGATTGGGGGATGGGAGACCCAGTACTTC,CSAPETGQGIGGWETQYF
TRBV7-9,few,NA,TRBJ1-1,TGTGCCAGCAGCCCTGTGGGGGGAAGCACTGAAGCTTTCTTT,CASSPVGGSTEAFF
TRBV20-1,few,NA,TRBJ2-1,TGCAGTGCTAGACAAACTCGGGGGTCCTACAATGAGCAGTTCTTC,CSARQTRGSYNEQFF
TRBV6-1,NA,NA,TRBJ2-1,TGTGCCAGCAGTGAAGCGCTTATGGATTTGGATGAGCAGTTCTTC,CASSEALMDLDEQFF
TRBV29-1,NA,TRBD2,TRBJ2-5,TGCAGCGTCGAAGGGGGACTAGCGGGGCGGGGGACCCAGTACTTC,CSVEGGLAGRGTQYF
TRBV28,few,TRBD1,TRBJ1-2,TGTGCCAGCAGTTGGCCGACCGGGACAGGGGCTAATGGCTACACCTTC,CASSWPTGTGANGYTF
TRBV6-4,NA,NA,TRBJ2-2,TGTGCCAGCAGTGACGGGCAATCAGCCGGGGAGCTGTTTTTT,CASSDGQSAGELFF
TRBV15,few,NA,TRBJ1-5,TGTGCCACCGGAACGGATCAGCCCCAGCATTTT,CATGTDQPQHF
TRBV7-9,NA,NA,TRBJ1-5,TGTGCCAGCAGCTTAGCGGGGCAGTATAGCAATCAGCCCCAGCATTTT,CASSLAGQYSNQPQHF
TRBV28,NA,TRBD1,TRBJ1-1,TGTGCCAGCAGTTCATTGACAGGGACCGTGAACACTGAAGCTTTCTTT,CASSSLTGTVNTEAFF
TRBV7-6,NA,NA,TRBJ1-1,TGTGCCAGCAGCTTACTAAGGACAGCCAAGAAGAACACTGAAGCTTTCTTT,CASSLLRTAKKNTEAFF
TRBV5-5,NA,TRBD1,TRBJ1-1,TGTGCCAGCAGCGCCAGACAGGGAATGAACACTGAAGCTTTCTTT,CASSARQGMNTEAFF
TRBV28,NA,NA,TRBJ1-2,TGTGCCAGCATGGCCCGCGACGGTCTATATGGCTACACCTTC,CASMARDGLYGYTF
TRBV19,NA,TRBD1,TRBJ2-2,TGTGCCAGTAGTGATCAGGGGGCGAACACCGGGGAGCTGTTTTTT,CASSDQGANTGELFF
TRBV29-1,NA,NA,TRBJ2-2,TGCAGCGTTGATAAGACAGCCGGGGAGCTGTTTTTT,CSVDKTAGELFF
TRBV2,few,NA,TRBJ1-5,TGTGCCAGCAGTGTTAAGGGTAGTAGTCAGCCCCAGCATTTT,CASSVKGSSQPQHF
TRBV21-1,few,NA,TRBJ1-6,TGTGCCAGCAGCAAGAGGGGGCGCGTATCCTATAATTCACCCCTCCACTTT,CASSKRGRVSYNSPLHF
TRBV20-1,few,NA,TRBJ1-2,TGCAGTGCTTCCCCCCTGGCAGGGAAAAACTATGGCTACACCTTC,CSASPLAGKNYGYTF